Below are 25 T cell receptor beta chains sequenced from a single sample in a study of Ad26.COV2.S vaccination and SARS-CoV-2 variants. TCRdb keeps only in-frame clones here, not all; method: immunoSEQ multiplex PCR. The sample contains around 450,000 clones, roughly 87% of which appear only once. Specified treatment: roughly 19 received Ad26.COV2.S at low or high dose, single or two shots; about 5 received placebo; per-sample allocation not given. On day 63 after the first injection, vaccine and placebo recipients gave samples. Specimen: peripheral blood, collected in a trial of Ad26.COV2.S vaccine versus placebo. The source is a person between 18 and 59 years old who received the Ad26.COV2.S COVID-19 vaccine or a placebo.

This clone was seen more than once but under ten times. The CDR3 loop reads CASSVYRVRRGTEAFF. DNA for the CDR3: TGTGCCAGCAGTGTGTACAGGGTAAGGAGGGGTACTGAAGCTTTCTTT. This chain links TRBV2 with TRBJ1-1, with D possibly TRBD1 on 6 matching bases. The CDR3 is made up of 16 amino acids. The germline CDR1 and CDR2 sequences are SNHLY and FYNNEI. V was trimmed by 4 bases and J by 5 bases, leaving 20 bases between them. The full variable domain, completed using reference TRBV2 and TRBJ1-1, is EPEVTQTPSHQVTQMGQEVILRCVPISNHLYFYWYRQILGQKVEFLVSFYNNEISEKSEIFDDQFSVERPDGSNFTLKIRSTKLEDSAMYFCASSVYRVRRGTEAFFGQGTRLTVV.

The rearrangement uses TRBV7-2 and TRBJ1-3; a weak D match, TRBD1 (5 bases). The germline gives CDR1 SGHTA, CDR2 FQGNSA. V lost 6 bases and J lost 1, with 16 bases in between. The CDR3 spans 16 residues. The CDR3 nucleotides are TGTGCCAGCAGGCCTAACGCAGGGATATCTGGAAACACCATATATTTT. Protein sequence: CASRPNAGISGNTIYF.

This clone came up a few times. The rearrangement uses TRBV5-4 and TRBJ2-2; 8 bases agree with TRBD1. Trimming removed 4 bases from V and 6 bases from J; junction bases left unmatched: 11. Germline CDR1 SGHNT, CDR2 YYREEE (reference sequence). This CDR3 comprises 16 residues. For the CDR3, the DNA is TGTGCCAGCAGCCTGGGCGCAGGGGGCGCTTCCGGGGAGCTGTTTTTT. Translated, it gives CASSLGAGGASGELFF.

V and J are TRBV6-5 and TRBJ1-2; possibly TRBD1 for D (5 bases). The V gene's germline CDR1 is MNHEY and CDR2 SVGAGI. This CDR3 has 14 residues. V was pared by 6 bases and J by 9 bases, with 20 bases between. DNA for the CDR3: TGTGCCAGCAGCCACCACCCGGTCAGGGAACGCTACACCTTC. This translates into CASSHHPVRERYTF.

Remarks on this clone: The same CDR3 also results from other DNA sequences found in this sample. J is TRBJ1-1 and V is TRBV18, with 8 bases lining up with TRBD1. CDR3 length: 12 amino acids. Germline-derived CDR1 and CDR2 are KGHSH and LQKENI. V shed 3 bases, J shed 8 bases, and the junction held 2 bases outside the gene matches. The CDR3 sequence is CASSPQGAEAFF. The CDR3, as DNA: TGTGCCAGCTCACCTCAGGGGGCAGAAGCTTTCTTT.

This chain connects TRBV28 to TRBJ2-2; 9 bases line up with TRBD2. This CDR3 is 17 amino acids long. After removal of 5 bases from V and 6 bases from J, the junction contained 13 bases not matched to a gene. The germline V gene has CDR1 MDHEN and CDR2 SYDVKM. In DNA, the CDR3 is TGTGCCAGCAGTCCCCAACCGGGACTAGCTAACGCCGGGGAGCTGTTTTTT. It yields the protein CASSPQPGLANAGELFF.

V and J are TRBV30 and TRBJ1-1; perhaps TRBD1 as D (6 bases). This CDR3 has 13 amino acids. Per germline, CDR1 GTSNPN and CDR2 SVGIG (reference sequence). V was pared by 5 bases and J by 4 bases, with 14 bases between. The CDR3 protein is CAWARRGATEAFF. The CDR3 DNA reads TGTGCCTGGGCTCGCAGGGGAGCCACTGAAGCTTTCTTT.

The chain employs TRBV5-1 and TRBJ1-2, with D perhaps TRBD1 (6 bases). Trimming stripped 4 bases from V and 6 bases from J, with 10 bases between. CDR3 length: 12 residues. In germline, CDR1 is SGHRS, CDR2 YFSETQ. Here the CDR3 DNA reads TGCGCCAGCAGCCCCCCAGGGGATGGCTACACCTTC. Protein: CASSPPGDGYTF.

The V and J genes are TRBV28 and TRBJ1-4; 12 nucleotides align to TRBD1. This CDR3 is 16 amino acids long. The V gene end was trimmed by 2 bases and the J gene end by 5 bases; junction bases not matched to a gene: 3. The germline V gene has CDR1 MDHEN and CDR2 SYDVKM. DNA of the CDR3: TGTGCCAGCAGTTTAAGTGGGACAGGGGGCAATGAAAAACTGTTTTTT. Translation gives CASSLSGTGGNEKLFF.

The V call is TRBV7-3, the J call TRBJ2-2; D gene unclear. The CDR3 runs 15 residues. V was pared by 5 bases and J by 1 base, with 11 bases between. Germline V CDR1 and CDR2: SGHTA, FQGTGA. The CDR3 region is CASSPRAGNTGELFF. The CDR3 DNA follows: TGTGCCAGCAGCCCACGGGCAGGGAACACCGGGGAGCTGTTTTTT. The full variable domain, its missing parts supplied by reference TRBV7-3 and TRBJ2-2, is GAGVSQTPSNKVTEKGKYVELRCDPISGHTALYWYRQSLGQGPEFLIYFQGTGAADDSGLPNDRFFAVRPEGSVSTLKIQRTERGDSAVYLCASSPRAGNTGELFFGEGSRLTVL.

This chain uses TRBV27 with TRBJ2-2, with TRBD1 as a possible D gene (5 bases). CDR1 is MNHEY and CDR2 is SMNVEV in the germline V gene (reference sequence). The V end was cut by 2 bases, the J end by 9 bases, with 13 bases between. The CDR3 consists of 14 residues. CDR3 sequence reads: CASSLGAPSRELFF. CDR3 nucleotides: TGTGCCAGCAGTTTAGGGGCACCTTCGCGGGAGCTGTTTTTT.

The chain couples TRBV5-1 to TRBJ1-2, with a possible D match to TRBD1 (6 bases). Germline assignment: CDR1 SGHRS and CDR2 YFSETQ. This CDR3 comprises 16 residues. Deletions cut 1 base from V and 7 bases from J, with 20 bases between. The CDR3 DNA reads TGCGCCAGCAGCTTGTTCCGTCGGACAGACTTGGGTGGCTACACCTTC. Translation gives CASSLFRRTDLGGYTF.

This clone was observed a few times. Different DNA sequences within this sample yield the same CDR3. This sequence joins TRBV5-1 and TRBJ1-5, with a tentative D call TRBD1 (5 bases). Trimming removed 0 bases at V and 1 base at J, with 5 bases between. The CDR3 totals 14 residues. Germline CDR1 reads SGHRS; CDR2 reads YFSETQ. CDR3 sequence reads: CASSLEGSNQPQHF. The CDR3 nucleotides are TGCGCCAGCAGCTTGGAGGGGAGCAATCAGCCCCAGCATTTT.

CDR3 residues: CASSIIRGQGWNEQFF. In DNA, the CDR3 is TGTGCCAGCAGTATTATCAGGGGACAGGGGTGGAATGAGCAGTTCTTC. The chain couples TRBV28 to TRBJ2-1, with 10 bases identical to TRBD1. The ends lost 5 bases at V and 7 bases at J; junction bases unmatched: 11. CDR3 size: 16 residues. Germline loops: CDR1 MDHEN, CDR2 SYDVKM.

CDR3 in DNA: TGTGCCAGCAGCGTCGAACTCAGTGCCTACAATGAGCAGTTCTTC. This sequence encodes CASSVELSAYNEQFF. The chain links TRBV9 to TRBJ2-1; D remains ambiguous. Germline V CDR1 and CDR2: SGDLS, YYNGEE. The V gene lost 2 bases and the J gene lost 2 bases, with 11 bases spanning the gap. This CDR3 is 15 amino acids long.

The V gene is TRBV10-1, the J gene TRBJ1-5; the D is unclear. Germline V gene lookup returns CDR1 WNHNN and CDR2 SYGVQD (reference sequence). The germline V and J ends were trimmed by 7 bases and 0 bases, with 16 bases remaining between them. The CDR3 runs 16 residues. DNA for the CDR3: TGCGCCAGCAAAAAGTTCCGAGGGTATAGCAATCAGCCCCAGCATTTT. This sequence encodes CASKKFRGYSNQPQHF.

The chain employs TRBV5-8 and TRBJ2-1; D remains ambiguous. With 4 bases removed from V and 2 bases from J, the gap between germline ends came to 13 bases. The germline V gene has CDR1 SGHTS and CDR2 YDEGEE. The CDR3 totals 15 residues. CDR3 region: CASSPDSGAYNEQFF. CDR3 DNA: TGTGCCAGCAGCCCGGATAGTGGGGCCTACAATGAGCAGTTCTTC.

This CDR3 is CASSGFVETQYF. The CDR3 region has the DNA TGTGCCAGCTCAGGGTTTGTGGAGACCCAGTACTTC. The chain combines TRBV6-5 with TRBJ2-5; D might be TRBD1 (5 bases). V lost 8 bases, J lost 5 bases, and 12 bases lay in between. The length of the CDR3 is 12 residues. CDR1 is MNHEY, CDR2 SVGAGI, per germline.

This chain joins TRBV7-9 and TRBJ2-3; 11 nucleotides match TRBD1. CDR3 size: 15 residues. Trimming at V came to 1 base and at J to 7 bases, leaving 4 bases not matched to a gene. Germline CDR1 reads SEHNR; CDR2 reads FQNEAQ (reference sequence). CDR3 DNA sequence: TGTGCCAGCAGCTTAGGCGGGACAGGGGGGTATACGCAGTATTTT. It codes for CASSLGGTGGYTQYF.

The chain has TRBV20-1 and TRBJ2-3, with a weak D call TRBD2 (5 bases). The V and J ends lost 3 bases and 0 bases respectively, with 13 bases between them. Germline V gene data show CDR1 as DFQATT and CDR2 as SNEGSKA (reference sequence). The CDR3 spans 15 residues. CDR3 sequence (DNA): TGCAGTGCTAGTCTCGAGGGCTATAGCACAGATACGCAGTATTTT. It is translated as CSASLEGYSTDTQYF.

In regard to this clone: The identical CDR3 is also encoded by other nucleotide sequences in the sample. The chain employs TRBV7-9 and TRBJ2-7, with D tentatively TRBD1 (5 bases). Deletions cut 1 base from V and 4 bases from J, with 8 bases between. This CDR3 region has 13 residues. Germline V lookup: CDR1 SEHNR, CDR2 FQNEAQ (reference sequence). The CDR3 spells CASSLGTTYEQYF. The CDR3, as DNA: TGTGCCAGCAGCTTAGGGACAACGTACGAGCAGTACTTC.

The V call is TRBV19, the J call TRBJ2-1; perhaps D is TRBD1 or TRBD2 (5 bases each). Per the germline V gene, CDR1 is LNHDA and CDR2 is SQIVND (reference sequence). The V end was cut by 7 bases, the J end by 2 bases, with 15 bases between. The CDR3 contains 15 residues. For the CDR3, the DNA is TGTGCCAGTATCCTTTCAGGGAGCACCTACAATGAGCAGTTCTTC. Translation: CASILSGSTYNEQFF.

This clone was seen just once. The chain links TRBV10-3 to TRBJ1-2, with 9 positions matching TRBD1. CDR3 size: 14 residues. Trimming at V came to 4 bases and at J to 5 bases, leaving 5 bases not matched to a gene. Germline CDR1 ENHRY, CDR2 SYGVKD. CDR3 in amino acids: CAISVKGTGYGYTF. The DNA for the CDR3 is TGTGCCATCAGTGTCAAAGGGACAGGGTATGGCTACACCTTC.

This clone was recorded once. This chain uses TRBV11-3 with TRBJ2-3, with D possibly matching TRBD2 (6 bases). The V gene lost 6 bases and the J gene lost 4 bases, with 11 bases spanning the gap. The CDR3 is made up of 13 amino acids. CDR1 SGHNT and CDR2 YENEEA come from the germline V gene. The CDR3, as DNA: TGTGCCAGCAGTTCCGGGGGATCAGATACGCAGTATTTT. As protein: CASSSGGSDTQYF.

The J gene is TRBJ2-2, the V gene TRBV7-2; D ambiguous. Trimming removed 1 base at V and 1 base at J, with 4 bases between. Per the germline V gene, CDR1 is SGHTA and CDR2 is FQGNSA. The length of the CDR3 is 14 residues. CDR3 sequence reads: CASSLGWNTGELFF. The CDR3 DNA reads TGTGCCAGCAGCTTAGGCTGGAACACCGGGGAGCTGTTTTTT.